The 9 T cell receptor beta chains listed next were all sequenced from one sample in a study of tissue T cells after allogeneic stem cell transplantation. The assay was immunoSEQ multiplex PCR, and TCRdb's table has in-frame clones only and misses some. The sample comprises 8,500 to 9,000 clones, around 40% of which are singletons, and over 1.2% rests with the top ten. Time point of the sample: mouse harvest day 7 after allogeneic transplant. Tail vein injection delivered 10^7 T-cell-depleted bone marrow cells and 10^6 splenic CD5+ T cells. The sample consisted of skin. The source of these receptors is a female BALB/c mouse given C57BL/6 T cells with graft-versus-host disease after an allogeneic hematopoietic cell transplant.

This clone was observed a few times. Mouse germline and gene names are used. Read coverage stops 1 residue before the CDR3 terminus; the germline J gene supplies the remainder. The gene calls are TRBV23 and TRBJ1-4. The CDR3 is 14 residues long. Germline CDR1 KGHTA, CDR2 FQNQQP. The covered CDR3 bases are TGCTCCAGCAGTCAAAAGATTTCCAACGAAAGATTATTT. Translation: CSSSQKISNERLF. The entire CDR3 protein is CSSSQKISNERLFF.

For this clone: Germline and genes here are mouse. The read comes to an end 1 residue before the CDR3 does, leaving the germline J gene to fill in the end. The chain employs TRBV26 and TRBJ2-7, with a possible D match to TRBD2 (7 bases). The CDR3 totals 12 residues. V was trimmed by 7 bases and J by 4 bases, leaving 11 bases between them. From germline, CDR1 is KGHPV and CDR2 FQNQEV (reference sequence). The chain's CDR3 is CASMGGPYEQYF. The CDR3 bases that were read are TGTGCCAGCATGGGGGGCCCTTATGAACAGTAC. The whole variable domain, remainder taken from reference TRBV26 and TRBJ2-7, is NSKVIQTPRYLVKGQGQKAKMRCIPEKGHPVVFWYQQNKNNEFKFLINFQNQEVLQQIDMTEKRFSAECPSNSPCSLEIQSSEAGDSALYLCASMGGPYEQYFGPGTRLTVL.

This clone qualifies as medium-sized (0.01 to 0.1%). Genes and germline are mouse. The read terminates 1 residue before the CDR3 end, so the remaining end is supplied by the germline J gene. The V and J genes are TRBV26 and TRBJ2-1, with 13 bases lining up with TRBD2. This CDR3 comprises 15 residues. The J segment lost 3 bases and the V segment lost 4 bases, leaving 0 bases of the junction unmatched. The germline CDR1 and CDR2 sequences are KGHPV and FQNQEV (reference sequence). CDR3 bases read: TGTGCCAGCAGTCGGGACTGGGGGGGCTATGCTGAGCAGTTC. It codes for CASSRDWGGYAEQF. In full, the CDR3 is CASSRDWGGYAEQFF.

Comments on this clone: Mouse names are used for the genes. The read ends 1 residue shy of where the CDR3 ends; the end is completed using the germline J gene. The gene calls are TRBV26 and TRBJ1-1, with 7 bases identical to TRBD1. The germline CDR1 and CDR2 sequences are KGHPV and FQNQEV (reference sequence). V shed 1 base, J shed 4 bases, and the junction held 3 bases outside the gene matches. This CDR3 contains 14 residues. CDR3 sequence: CASSLFSGGTEVFF. The CDR3 bases that were read are TGTGCCAGCAGTCTGTTCTCAGGGGGCACAGAAGTCTTC.

Details on this clone: Gene and germline names: mouse. Read sequence stops 1 residue before the CDR3 end, and the germline J gene provides the missing end. The chain has TRBV26 and TRBJ2-3; 10 bases map to TRBD2. V was pared by 2 bases and J by 0 bases, with 5 bases of the junction left unmatched. CDR1 KGHPV and CDR2 FQNQEV come from the germline V gene (reference sequence). This CDR3 spans 17 amino acids. The covered CDR3 bases are TGTGCCAGCAGTCTGGTGGACTGGGGGTCTAGTGCAGAAACGCTGTAT. As protein: CASSLVDWGSSAETLY. The entire CDR3 reads CASSLVDWGSSAETLYF. Supplemented by reference TRBV26 and TRBJ2-3, the full variable domain reads NSKVIQTPRYLVKGQGQKAKMRCIPEKGHPVVFWYQQNKNNEFKFLINFQNQEVLQQIDMTEKRFSAECPSNSPCSLEIQSSEAGDSALYLCASSLVDWGSSAETLYFGSGTRLTVL.

With regard to this clone: The gene names here belong to mouse. The CDR3 end falls 1 residue outside the read, so it is completed with the germline J gene. The chain has TRBV26 and TRBJ2-1; tentatively, D is TRBD1 (5 bases). V was clipped by 4 bases and J by 3 bases, with 10 bases between them. The germline gives CDR1 KGHPV, CDR2 FQNQEV (reference sequence). The CDR3 runs 14 residues. The CDR3 reads CASSRPGLYAEQFF. Partial CDR3 DNA: TGTGCCAGCAGTCGTCCAGGGCTCTATGCTGAGCAGTTC.

About this clone itself: The genes and germline here are from mouse. With the read ending 1 residue before the CDR3 end, the germline J gene is used to fill in that end. The chain links TRBV26 to TRBJ2-4, with 9 bases aligning to TRBD1. Germline CDR1 KGHPV, CDR2 FQNQEV (reference sequence). This CDR3 region has 14 residues. Trimming took 7 bases from V and 3 from J; bases not matched to a gene: 5. The CDR3: CASTLDRGQNTLYF. Partial CDR3 DNA: TGTGCCAGCACCTTGGACAGGGGACAAAACACCTTGTAC.

With respect to this clone: Any gene name here is a mouse gene name. The sequence runs out 1 residue before the end of the CDR3; the remainder is reconstructed from the germline J gene. The genes are TRBV20 and TRBJ1-3; perhaps TRBD1 as D (5 bases). The CDR3 runs to 14 residues. CDR1 GFQATS and CDR2 STVNSAI come from the germline V gene. V was pared by 0 bases and J by 4 bases, with 10 bases between. The CDR3 bases that were read are TGTGGTGCTAGGGATCGGGGGAGGGGAAATACGCTCTAT. It translates to CGARDRGRGNTLY. The full-length CDR3 reads as CGARDRGRGNTLYF.

Remarks on this clone: Each gene name is a mouse one. The CDR3 is cut off 1 residue early in the read; its end comes from the germline J gene. V gene TRBV26 combines with J gene TRBJ1-1; 8 bases agree with TRBD1. CDR1 and CDR2 (germline): KGHPV, FQNQEV (reference sequence). With 2 bases clipped from V and 8 bases from J, the junction kept 1 base outside the gene matches. The CDR3 has 12 residues. The sequenced part of the CDR3 DNA is TGTGCCAGCAGTCTGCGGACAGGGGAAGTCTTC. Residues: CASSLRTGEVF. The entire CDR3 protein is CASSLRTGEVFF.